The clone carrying this TCR beta chain occurred a few times. This CDR3 is built from 14 residues. Germline V gene lookup returns CDR1 LGHDT and CDR2 YNNKEL (reference sequence). V shed 4 bases and J 4 bases; nucleotides not matched to a gene: 3. The sample is drawn from a study of early T cells in non-severe SARS-CoV-2 infection. TCRdb analysed the 5' RACE reads with MiXCR anew, one entry per CDR3 protein. The table lists just over 95,000 distinct CDR3 sequences, about 11% of them singletons, with less than 5.5% in the top ten. This TCR came from an adult who was a healthcare worker with PCR-confirmed SARS-CoV-2 infection or an uninfected control (not recorded which). V usage is TRBV3-1 and J usage is TRBJ1-2; 10 nucleotides agree with TRBD1. This specimen consisted of whole blood, obtained at baseline. CDR3: CASSPGQGGYGYTF. In DNA, the CDR3 is TGTGCCAGCAGCCCAGGACAGGGGGGCTATGGCTACACCTTC.